This passage covers 32 T cell receptor beta chains from one sample sequenced in a study of T cells after yellow fever vaccination. TCRdb independently ran MiXCR on the 5' RACE reads; one entry per CDR3 protein. There are approximately 260,000 distinct CDR3 sequences in the sample; over 10% occur only once, and 0.4% to 0.55% lies in the top ten. Specimen: CD4+ T cells sorted from PBMCs, collected 45 days after the yellow fever booster vaccination. The receptors originated from a man between 25 and 39 years old who received the YFV17D yellow fever vaccine.

This clonotype was seen a handful of times. The chain couples TRBV19 to TRBJ2-1; 9 nucleotides align to TRBD2. Germline assignment: CDR1 LNHDA and CDR2 SQIVND (reference sequence). The V segment lost 6 bases and the J segment 6 bases; nucleotides outside the gene matches: 6. The CDR3 consists of 14 residues. As DNA, the CDR3 is TGTGCCAGTAGGCAACTAGCGGGCCTCAATGAGCAGTTCTTC. It specifies CASRQLAGLNEQFF.

This chain connects TRBV12-3 or TRBV12-4 to TRBJ2-3; D possibly corresponds to TRBD1 (5 bases). V lost 5 bases, J lost 1 base, and 13 bases lay in between. The CDR3 length is 15 residues. The CDR3 here is CASSLGWGGTDTQYF. CDR3 nucleotides: TGTGCCAGCAGTCTTGGATGGGGCGGCACAGATACGCAGTATTTT.

The chain carries TRBV7-2 and TRBJ2-3; 10 nucleotides match TRBD2. V was clipped by 10 bases and J by 0 bases; unmatched bases: 4. In germline, CDR1 is SGHTA, CDR2 FQGNSA. CDR3 length: 14 amino acids. The CDR3 bases are TGTGCCACCCAGACTAGCGGGAGCACAGATACGCAGTATTTT. Translating gives CATQTSGSTDTQYF.

The CDR3 loop reads CSASEVPYEQYF. DNA of the CDR3: TGCAGCGCTAGCGAAGTACCCTACGAGCAGTACTTC. The chain uses TRBV29-1 and TRBJ2-7, with D possibly matching TRBD2 (6 bases). CDR3 length: 12 residues. V lost 7 bases, J lost 2 bases, and 12 bases lay in between. Germline lookup yields CDR1 SQVTM and CDR2 ANQGSEA.

This clonotype has just a few counts. J is TRBJ2-5 and V is TRBV5-1; D remains unclear. V dropped 4 bases and J dropped 5 bases, with 18 bases sitting between them. The CDR3 is 15 residues long. Germline V CDR1 and CDR2: SGHRS, YFSETQ. CDR3 loop: CASSAGTGPPETQYF. CDR3 coding DNA: TGCGCCAGCAGCGCTGGAACTGGGCCCCCTGAGACCCAGTACTTC.

The rearrangement uses TRBV5-1 and TRBJ2-1; D remains unclear. The CDR3 has 11 amino acids. Trimming took off 1 base at V and 10 bases at J, with 6 bases between the two ends. CDR1 is SGHRS, CDR2 YFSETQ, per germline. The CDR3 spells CASSLKLEQFF. The CDR3 DNA follows: TGCGCCAGCAGCTTGAAACTAGAGCAGTTCTTC. Full variable domain (outside the CDR3, taken from reference TRBV5-1 and TRBJ2-1): KAGVTQTPRYLIKTRGQQVTLSCSPISGHRSVSWYQQTPGQGLQFLFEYFSETQRNKGNFPGRFSGRQFSNSRSEMNVSTLELGDSALYLCASSLKLEQFFGPGTRLTVL.

The chain joins TRBV29-1 to TRBJ2-7; 8 nucleotides line up with TRBD1. The CDR3 is made up of 13 amino acids. V lost 6 bases and J lost 4; bases outside the gene matches: 8. The germline CDR1 and CDR2 sequences are SQVTM and ANQGSEA. The CDR3 sequence: CSVTDRGGYEQYF. The DNA of the CDR3 is TGCAGCGTCACCGACAGGGGTGGTTACGAGCAGTACTTC.

The V and J genes are TRBV15 and TRBJ1-5, with no clear D. V gave up 5 bases and J gave up 11 bases, with 22 bases separating them. The CDR3 has 15 residues. CDR1 and CDR2 from the germline V gene are LNHNV and YYDKDF (reference sequence). The CDR3 DNA is TGTGCCACCAGCCGGGAAGCGCAGCCCTATGCTGCCCAGCATTTT. Its translation is CATSREAQPYAAQHF.

This clonotype was observed a handful of times. This rearrangement joins TRBV6-2 or TRBV6-3 to TRBJ1-2; D call uncertain. The germline gives CDR1 MNHEY, CDR2 SVGEGT. Trimming took off 3 bases at V and 0 bases at J, with 14 bases between the two ends. The CDR3 has 16 amino acids. The CDR3: CASSYLSGTTNYGYTF. The CDR3 DNA reads TGTGCCAGCAGTTATTTGTCGGGCACTACTAACTATGGCTACACCTTC.

The table lists this clonotype with a few counts. The chain couples TRBV7-3 to TRBJ1-1; no clear D. The CDR3 consists of 13 residues. CDR1 SGHTA and CDR2 FQGTGA come from the germline V gene. Between the trimmed V and J ends, which lost 0 bases and 5 bases, there was a span of 7 bases. The CDR3 protein is CASSLTWETEAFF. The CDR3 DNA follows: TGTGCCAGCAGCTTAACTTGGGAAACTGAAGCTTTCTTT.

J is TRBJ2-3 and V is TRBV27; D is perhaps TRBD1 (6 bases). The V and J ends lost 7 bases and 4 bases respectively, with 15 bases between them. CDR3 size: 14 residues. Germline V gene data show CDR1 as MNHEY and CDR2 as SMNVEV (reference sequence). This CDR3 is CASTRDKGADTQYF. In DNA, the CDR3 is TGTGCCAGCACCCGGGACAAGGGGGCAGATACGCAGTATTTT.

This chain uses TRBV6-6 with TRBJ2-1; 7 nucleotides align to TRBD1. Losses at the gene ends were 5 bases for V and 10 bases for J; bases not matched to a gene: 8. The CDR3 extends over 13 amino acids. Germline lookup yields CDR1 MNHNY and CDR2 SVGAGI (reference sequence). CDR3 sequence (DNA): TGTGCCAGCAGTGGGGACAGACTCGGCGAGCAGTTCTTC. It translates to CASSGDRLGEQFF.

The chain couples TRBV5-1 to TRBJ2-1; 7 bases agree with TRBD2. This CDR3 is 13 amino acids long. Germline lookup yields CDR1 SGHRS and CDR2 YFSETQ. V shed 7 bases and J 9 bases; nucleotides not matched to a gene: 10. The CDR3 nucleotides read TGCGCCAGCTCTTCGGGGAGGGGCGGTGAGCAGTTCTTC. Amino acids: CASSSGRGGEQFF.

The chain employs TRBV20-1 and TRBJ2-5; D is possibly TRBD2 (5 bases). CDR1 and CDR2 from the germline V gene are DFQATT and SNEGSKA (reference sequence). The CDR3 has 14 residues. Trimming pared 0 bases from V and 5 bases from J, leaving 13 bases between. The CDR3 loop reads CSARELARRETQYF. DNA of the CDR3: TGCAGTGCTAGAGAGTTAGCGAGGAGGGAGACCCAGTACTTC.

This clonotype was seen at least ten times. The chain recombines TRBV20-1 with TRBJ2-5, with 8 nucleotides matching TRBD1. The CDR3 runs to 13 residues. Germline loops: CDR1 DFQATT, CDR2 SNEGSKA (reference sequence). After removal of 2 bases from V and 5 bases from J, the junction contained 4 bases not matched to a gene. The CDR3 protein is CSARRTGRETQYF. Here the CDR3 DNA reads TGCAGTGCTAGACGGACAGGGCGGGAGACCCAGTACTTC.

This clonotype was counted once. The V call is TRBV6-6, the J call TRBJ2-1; TRBD2 might be the D (5 bases). The CDR3 totals 13 residues. Germline V CDR1 and CDR2: MNHNY, SVGAGI (reference sequence). Trimming removed 5 bases from V and 6 bases from J, with 11 bases in between. CDR3 in amino acids: CASSPRAGNEQFF. CDR3 sequence (DNA): TGTGCCAGCAGTCCCCGGGCGGGCAATGAGCAGTTCTTC.

This chain joins TRBV11-1 and TRBJ2-2; D call uncertain. V was clipped by 1 base and J by 6 bases, with 6 bases between them. Germline V CDR1 and CDR2: SGHAT, FQDESV (reference sequence). The CDR3 is 13 residues long. The CDR3 sequence is CASSLGYAGELFF. For the CDR3, the DNA is TGTGCCAGCAGCTTAGGATACGCCGGGGAGCTGTTTTTT.

This clonotype was seen a handful of times. This sequence joins TRBV9 and TRBJ2-3; 8 bases map to TRBD2. The CDR3 covers 17 residues. V shed 2 bases, J shed 1 base, and the junction held 9 bases outside the gene matches. Germline V gene lookup returns CDR1 SGDLS and CDR2 YYNGEE. CDR3 region: CASSVGHLAGGTDTQYF. Here the CDR3 DNA reads TGTGCCAGCAGCGTGGGACATCTAGCGGGTGGCACAGATACGCAGTATTTT.

The gene calls are TRBV7-2 and TRBJ2-1, with 9 bases fitting TRBD2. V gave up 5 bases and J gave up 8 bases; unmatched junction bases: 13. Germline V gives CDR1 SGHTA, CDR2 FQGNSA. The CDR3 has 16 amino acids. CDR3 residues: CASSLQTGLAHYEQFF. The CDR3 DNA sequence: TGTGCCAGCAGCCTACAGACAGGACTAGCGCACTATGAGCAGTTCTTC.

The chain's CDR3 is CASSQSWSQLWSSYNEQFF. CDR3 coding DNA: TGCGCCAGCAGCCAAAGCTGGTCCCAGCTTTGGAGCTCCTACAATGAGCAGTTCTTC. The gene calls are TRBV4-1 and TRBJ2-1; D unresolved. V gave up 2 bases and J gave up 0 bases, with 20 bases separating them. The CDR3 is 19 residues long. CDR1 is MGHRA, CDR2 YSYEKL, per germline.

This clonotype has just a few counts. The chain couples TRBV29-1 to TRBJ2-5; TRBD1 aligns across 9 bases. Germline CDR1 is SQVTM and CDR2 is ANQGSEA. The length of the CDR3 is 17 residues. V trimming: 0 bases; J trimming: 4 bases; junction bases outside the gene matches: 12. CDR3 protein: CSVEDLIGQGRGETQYF. The CDR3 bases are TGCAGCGTTGAAGATTTGATAGGACAGGGGAGAGGAGAGACCCAGTACTTC.

This rearrangement joins TRBV9 to TRBJ2-7; weak D call: TRBD2 (6 bases). Trimming shortened V by 0 bases and J by 0 bases, and 10 bases separated the two germline ends. The CDR3 length is 15 residues. Germline V gene data show CDR1 as SGDLS and CDR2 as YYNGEE. CDR3 amino acids: CASSVGRGASYEQYF. The CDR3 region has the DNA TGTGCCAGCAGCGTAGGGCGGGGAGCCTCCTACGAGCAGTACTTC.

This chain uses TRBV5-5 with TRBJ2-7, with 7 bases matching TRBD1. This CDR3 has 15 residues. The germline CDR1 and CDR2 sequences are SGHKS and YYEKEE (reference sequence). After removal of 2 bases from V and 7 bases from J, the junction contained 12 bases not matched to a gene. Here the CDR3 reads CASSLTGAWKGEQYF. In DNA, the CDR3 is TGTGCCAGCAGCTTAACAGGGGCTTGGAAGGGAGAGCAGTACTTC.

The chain carries TRBV18 and TRBJ2-7; 8 positions match TRBD2. V was pared by 3 bases and J by 2 bases, with 9 bases of the junction left unmatched. This CDR3 spans 16 amino acids. From germline, CDR1 is KGHSH and CDR2 LQKENI. CDR3 bases: TGTGCCAGCTCACCTGGGCTAGCGGGCCCGACCTACGAGCAGTACTTC. Its protein is CASSPGLAGPTYEQYF.

The chain couples TRBV12-3 or TRBV12-4 to TRBJ2-1; 7 bases match TRBD1. The CDR3 contains 15 residues. Trimming cost V 7 bases and J 8 bases; bases outside gene matches: 14. The CDR3 sequence: CASKPDRDPWDEQFF. CDR3 nucleotide sequence: TGTGCCAGCAAACCCGACAGGGACCCTTGGGATGAGCAGTTCTTC.

The rearrangement links TRBV13 to TRBJ1-2; maybe TRBD1 (5 bases). Trimming took off 3 bases at V and 7 bases at J, with 21 bases between the two ends. The CDR3 has 16 amino acids. In germline, CDR1 is PRHDT, CDR2 FYEKMQ (reference sequence). Written as DNA, the CDR3 is TGTGCCAGCAGCTTCGGGACGAGGAGCCTCTATGGTGGCTACACCTTC. Its protein product is CASSFGTRSLYGGYTF.

The V gene is TRBV12-3 or TRBV12-4, the J gene TRBJ1-3, with 7 bases fitting TRBD1. This CDR3 spans 15 amino acids. The V and J ends lost 7 bases and 2 bases, in that order; junction bases with no gene match: 8. CDR3 residues: CASTTSGTAGNTIYF. Here the CDR3 DNA reads TGTGCCAGCACCACTAGCGGGACAGCTGGAAACACCATATATTTT.

V usage is TRBV25-1 and J usage is TRBJ2-3; D gene uncertain. The CDR3 totals 15 residues. V gave up 1 base and J gave up 0 bases, with 8 bases separating them. Germline lookup yields CDR1 MGHDK and CDR2 SYGVNS. The CDR3 nucleotides read TGTGCCAGCAGTGAATCAAGGGAAAGCACAGATACGCAGTATTTT. Translation gives CASSESRESTDTQYF.

This rearrangement joins TRBV7-3 to TRBJ1-1, with 9 nucleotides matching TRBD1. The junction had 3 bases not matched to a gene; V was cut back by 3 bases and J by 4 bases. The CDR3 loop spans 14 amino acids. Germline V CDR1 and CDR2: SGHTA, FQGTGA. CDR3 nucleotide sequence: TGTGCCAGCAGCTTTACAGGGGGCGTCACTGAAGCTTTCTTT. Its protein product is CASSFTGGVTEAFF.

This clonotype has a handful of counts. The genes are TRBV11-2 and TRBJ1-4; TRBD1 is a possible D gene (6 bases). CDR3 length: 14 amino acids. V dropped 5 bases and J dropped 4 bases, with 11 bases sitting between them. Germline V gene lookup returns CDR1 SGHAT and CDR2 FQNNGV. CDR3 nucleotides: TGTGCCAGCAGCCCCGGACAGCTTAATGAAAAACTGTTTTTT. Protein: CASSPGQLNEKLFF.

The V call is TRBV7-9, the J call TRBJ2-2; D not certain. Germline V gives CDR1 SEHNR, CDR2 FQNEAQ (reference sequence). The CDR3 has 12 amino acids. Trimming took off 2 bases at V and 9 bases at J, with 7 bases between the two ends. CDR3 nucleotide sequence: TGTGCCAGCAGCTTAATTCCACGGGAGCTGTTTTTT. This encodes CASSLIPRELFF.

In its sample, this clonotype was seen a few times. The rearrangement uses TRBV7-7 and TRBJ2-1; 9 nucleotides line up with TRBD1. Germline V lookup: CDR1 SSHAT, CDR2 FNYEAQ (reference sequence). The CDR3 runs to 15 residues. The junction had 3 bases not matched to a gene; V was cut back by 1 base and J by 5 bases. CDR3 coding DNA: TGTGCCAGCAGCTTAGGGACAGGGGCCCACAATGAGCAGTTCTTC. Its protein product is CASSLGTGAHNEQFF.